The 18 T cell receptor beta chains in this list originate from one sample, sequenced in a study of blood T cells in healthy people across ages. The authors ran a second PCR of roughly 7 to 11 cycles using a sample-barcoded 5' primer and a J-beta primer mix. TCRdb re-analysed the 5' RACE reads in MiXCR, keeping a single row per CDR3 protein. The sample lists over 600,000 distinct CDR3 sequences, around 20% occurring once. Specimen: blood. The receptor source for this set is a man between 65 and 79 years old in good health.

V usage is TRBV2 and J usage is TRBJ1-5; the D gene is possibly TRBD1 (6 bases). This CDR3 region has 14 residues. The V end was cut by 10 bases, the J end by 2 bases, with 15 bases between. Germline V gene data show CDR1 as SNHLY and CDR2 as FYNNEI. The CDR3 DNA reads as TGTGCCACGAACATCAGGGGTGGCAATCAGCCCCAGCATTTT. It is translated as CATNIRGGNQPQHF.

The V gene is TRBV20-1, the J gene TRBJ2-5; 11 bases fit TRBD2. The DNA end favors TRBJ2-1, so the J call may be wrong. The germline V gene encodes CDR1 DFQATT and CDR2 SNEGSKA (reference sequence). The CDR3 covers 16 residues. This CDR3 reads CSARDQGVAGGPEQFF. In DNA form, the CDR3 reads TGCAGTGCTAGAGATCAGGGGGTAGCGGGAGGGCCGGAACAGTTCTTC.

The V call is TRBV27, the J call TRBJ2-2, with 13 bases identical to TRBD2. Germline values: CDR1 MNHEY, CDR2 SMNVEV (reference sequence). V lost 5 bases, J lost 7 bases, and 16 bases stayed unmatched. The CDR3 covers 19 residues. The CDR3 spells CASSPDSFRTSGSFGELFF. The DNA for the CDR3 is TGTGCCAGCAGTCCCGATAGTTTCCGGACTAGCGGGAGTTTCGGGGAGCTGTTTTTT.

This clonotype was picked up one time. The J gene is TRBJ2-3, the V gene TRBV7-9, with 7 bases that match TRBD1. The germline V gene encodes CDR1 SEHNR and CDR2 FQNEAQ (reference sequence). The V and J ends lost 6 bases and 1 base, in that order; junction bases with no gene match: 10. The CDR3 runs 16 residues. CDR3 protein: CASRVEGDSRTDTQYF. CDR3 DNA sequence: TGTGCCAGCAGGGTAGAGGGGGACAGCCGCACAGATACGCAGTATTTT. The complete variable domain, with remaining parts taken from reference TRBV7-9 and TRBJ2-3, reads DTGVSQNPRHKITKRGQNVTFRCDPISEHNRLYWYRQTLGQGPEFLTYFQNEAQLEKSRLLSDRFSAERPKGSFSTLEIQRTEQGDSAMYLCASRVEGDSRTDTQYFGPGTRLTVL.

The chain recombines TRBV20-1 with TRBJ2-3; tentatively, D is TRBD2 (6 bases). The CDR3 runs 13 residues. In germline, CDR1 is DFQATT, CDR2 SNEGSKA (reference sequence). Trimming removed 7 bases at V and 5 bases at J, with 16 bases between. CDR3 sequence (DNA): TGCAGTGGGCGGGGCAGTAACATAGATACGCAGTATTTT. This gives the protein CSGRGSNIDTQYF.

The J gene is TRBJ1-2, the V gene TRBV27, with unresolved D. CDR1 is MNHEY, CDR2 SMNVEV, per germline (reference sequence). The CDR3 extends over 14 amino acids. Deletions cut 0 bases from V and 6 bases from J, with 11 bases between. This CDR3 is CASSLSPVVDGYTF. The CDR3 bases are TGTGCCAGCAGTTTATCCCCCGTGGTTGATGGCTACACCTTC.

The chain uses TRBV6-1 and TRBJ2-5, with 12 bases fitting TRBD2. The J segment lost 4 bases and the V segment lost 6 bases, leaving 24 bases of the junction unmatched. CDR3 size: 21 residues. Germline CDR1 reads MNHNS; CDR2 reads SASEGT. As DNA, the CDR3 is TGTGCCAGCAGCCTTGGTGTCAGGGGGCTTGTCATGACTAGCGGGAGAGAGACCCAGTACTTC. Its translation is CASSLGVRGLVMTSGRETQYF.

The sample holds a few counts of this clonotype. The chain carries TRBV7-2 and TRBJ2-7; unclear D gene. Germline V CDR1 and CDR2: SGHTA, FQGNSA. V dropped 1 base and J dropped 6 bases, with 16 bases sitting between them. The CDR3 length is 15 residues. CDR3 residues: CASSLGSNGRLEQYF. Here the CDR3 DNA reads TGTGCCAGCAGCTTAGGGTCTAACGGGCGCCTCGAGCAGTACTTC.

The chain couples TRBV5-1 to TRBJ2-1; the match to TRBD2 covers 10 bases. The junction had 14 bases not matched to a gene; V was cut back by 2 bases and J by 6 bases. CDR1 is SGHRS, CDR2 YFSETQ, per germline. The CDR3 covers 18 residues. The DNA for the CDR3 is TGCGCCAGCAGCTTCGGGGGAGCAGCGGGAGGGTTCGCCAATGAGCAGTTCTTC. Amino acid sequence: CASSFGGAAGGFANEQFF.

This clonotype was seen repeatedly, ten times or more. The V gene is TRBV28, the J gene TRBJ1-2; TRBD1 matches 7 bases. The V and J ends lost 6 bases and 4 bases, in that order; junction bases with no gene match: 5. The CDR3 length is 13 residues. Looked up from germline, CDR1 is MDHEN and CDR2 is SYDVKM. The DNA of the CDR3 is TGTGCCAGCAGCGACGACAGGGTCTATGGCTACACCTTC. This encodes CASSDDRVYGYTF.

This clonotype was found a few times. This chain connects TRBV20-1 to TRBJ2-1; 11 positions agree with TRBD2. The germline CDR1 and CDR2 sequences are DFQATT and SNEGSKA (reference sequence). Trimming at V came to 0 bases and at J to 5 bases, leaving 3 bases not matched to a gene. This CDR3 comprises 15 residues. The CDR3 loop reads CSARDALAGDNEQFF. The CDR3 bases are TGCAGTGCTAGAGATGCACTAGCGGGGGACAATGAGCAGTTCTTC.

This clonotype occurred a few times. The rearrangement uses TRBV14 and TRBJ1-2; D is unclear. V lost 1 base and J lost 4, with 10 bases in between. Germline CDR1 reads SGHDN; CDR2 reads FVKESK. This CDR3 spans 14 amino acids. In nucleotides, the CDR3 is TGTGCCAGCAGCCAAGCCTCAGGAGTCTATGGCTACACCTTC. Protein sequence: CASSQASGVYGYTF.

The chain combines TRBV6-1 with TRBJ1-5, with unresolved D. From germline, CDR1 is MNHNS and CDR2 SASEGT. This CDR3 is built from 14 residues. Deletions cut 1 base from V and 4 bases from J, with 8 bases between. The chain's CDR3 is CASSEERSNQPQHF. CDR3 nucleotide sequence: TGTGCCAGCAGTGAAGAACGTTCAAATCAGCCCCAGCATTTT.

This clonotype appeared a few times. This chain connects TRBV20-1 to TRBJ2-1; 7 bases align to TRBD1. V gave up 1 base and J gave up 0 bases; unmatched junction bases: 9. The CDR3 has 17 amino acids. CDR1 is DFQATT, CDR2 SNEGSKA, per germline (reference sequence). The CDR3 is CSARGQGDSASYNEQFF. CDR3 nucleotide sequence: TGCAGTGCTAGAGGACAGGGCGACTCCGCCTCCTACAATGAGCAGTTCTTC.

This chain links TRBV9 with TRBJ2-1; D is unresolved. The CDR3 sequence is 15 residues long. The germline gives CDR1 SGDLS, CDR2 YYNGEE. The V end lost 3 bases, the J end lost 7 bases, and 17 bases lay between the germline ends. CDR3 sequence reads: CASSASDSQVNEQFF. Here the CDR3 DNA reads TGTGCCAGCAGCGCCTCCGACTCCCAGGTTAATGAGCAGTTCTTC.

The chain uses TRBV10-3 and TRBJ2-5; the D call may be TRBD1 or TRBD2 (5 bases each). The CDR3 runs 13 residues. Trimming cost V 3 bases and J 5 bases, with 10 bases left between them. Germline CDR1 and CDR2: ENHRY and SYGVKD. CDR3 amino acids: CAISDGTVETQYF. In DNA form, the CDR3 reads TGTGCCATCAGTGACGGGACGGTGGAGACCCAGTACTTC.

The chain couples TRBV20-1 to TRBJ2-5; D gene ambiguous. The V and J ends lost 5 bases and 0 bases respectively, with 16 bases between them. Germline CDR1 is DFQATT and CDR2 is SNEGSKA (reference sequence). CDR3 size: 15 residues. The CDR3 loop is CSASSDGTNQETQYF. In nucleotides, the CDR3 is TGCAGTGCTTCATCCGACGGAACCAACCAAGAGACCCAGTACTTC.

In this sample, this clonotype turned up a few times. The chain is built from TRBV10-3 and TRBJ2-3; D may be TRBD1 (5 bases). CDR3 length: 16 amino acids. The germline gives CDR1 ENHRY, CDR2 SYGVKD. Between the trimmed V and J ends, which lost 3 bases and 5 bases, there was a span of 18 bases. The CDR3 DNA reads TGTGCCATCAGTGATGGGGCGACGTTCGACGGAGATACGCAGTATTTT. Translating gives CAISDGATFDGDTQYF.